Shown below are 20 T cell receptor beta chains from a single sample sequenced in a study of blood T cell repertoires in COVID-19. The protocol was immunoSEQ multiplex PCR, while the TCRdb copy is restricted to in-frame clones and leaves out a portion. The sample holds some 450,000 clones; roughly 88% are singletons and the top ten take around 12%. The sequenced sample consisted of peripheral blood. The receptors come from a woman between 50 and 59 years old with COVID-19, enrolled during active disease.

The V gene is TRBV11-2, the J gene TRBJ2-3; unclear D gene. V gave up 5 bases and J gave up 4 bases, with 16 bases separating them. This CDR3 has 15 residues. Germline V gene data show CDR1 as SGHAT and CDR2 as FQNNGV. CDR3 coding DNA: TGTGCCAGCAGCCGGCCGGGTTCGGTGTCAGATACGCAGTATTTT. As protein: CASSRPGSVSDTQYF.

Comment on this clone: This sample includes further DNA sequences coding for the same CDR3. The chain recombines TRBV19 with TRBJ2-5; D perhaps matches TRBD2 (7 bases). The CDR3 runs 14 residues. Germline values: CDR1 LNHDA, CDR2 SQIVND (reference sequence). Trimming took 3 bases from V and 3 from J, leaving 11 bases between them. CDR3: CASSIGGGEETQYF. Here the CDR3 DNA reads TGTGCCAGTAGTATCGGCGGGGGCGAAGAGACCCAGTACTTC. The entire variable domain, with the rest obtained from reference TRBV19 and TRBJ2-5, is as follows: DGGITQSPKYLFRKEGQNVTLSCEQNLNHDAMYWYRQDPGQGLRLIYYSQIVNDFQKGDIAEGYSVSREKKESFPLTVTSAQKNPTAFYLCASSIGGGEETQYFGPGTRLLVL.

The rearrangement links TRBV2 to TRBJ1-4; D is perhaps TRBD1 (5 bases). There are 13 residues in the CDR3. Per germline, CDR1 SNHLY and CDR2 FYNNEI. V dropped 6 bases and J dropped 7 bases, with 12 bases sitting between them. CDR3 protein: CASSGSGVEKLFF. CDR3 DNA sequence: TGTGCCAGCAGCGGGTCGGGGGTTGAAAAACTGTTTTTT.

This sequence joins TRBV30 and TRBJ1-3; D is undetermined. Germline CDR1 GTSNPN, CDR2 SVGIG (reference sequence). Deletions cut 3 bases from V and 4 bases from J, with 13 bases between. The CDR3 runs 14 residues. This chain's CDR3 is CAWSPGGGGNTIYF. CDR3 nucleotides: TGTGCCTGGAGCCCCGGAGGTGGGGGAAACACCATATATTTT.

V and J are TRBV19 and TRBJ2-3; maybe TRBD2 (7 bases). This CDR3 region has 15 residues. Trimming stripped 1 base from V and 6 bases from J, with 14 bases between. The V gene's germline CDR1 is LNHDA and CDR2 SQIVND (reference sequence). The CDR3 spells CASSIGEGGQDTQYF. In DNA, the CDR3 is TGTGCCAGTAGTATAGGGGAGGGGGGCCAGGATACGCAGTATTTT.

Comment on this clone: Other DNA sequences of this sample code for an identical CDR3. The chain has TRBV12-5 and TRBJ1-1; D unclear. CDR1 LGHNT and CDR2 FRNRAP come from the germline V gene. V was clipped by 5 bases and J by 4 bases, with 5 bases between them. The CDR3 has 11 amino acids. This CDR3 reads CASGPGTEAFF. The CDR3, as DNA: TGTGCTAGTGGTCCCGGCACTGAAGCTTTCTTT.

This chain links TRBV29-1 with TRBJ1-5, with 9 bases fitting TRBD1. The CDR3 is 12 residues long. From germline, CDR1 is SQVTM and CDR2 ANQGSEA. With V trimmed by 6 bases and J by 4 bases, 1 base remained unmatched. The DNA of the CDR3 is TGCAGCGTGGGACAGGGTAATCAGCCCCAGCATTTT. Translation gives CSVGQGNQPQHF. Drawing the rest from reference TRBV29-1 and TRBJ1-5, the complete variable domain is SAVISQKPSRDICQRGTSLTIQCQVDSQVTMMFWYRQQPGQSLTLIATANQGSEATYESGFVIDKFPISRPNLTFSTLTVSNMSPEDSSIYLCSVGQGNQPQHFGDGTRLSIL.

The chain joins TRBV5-6 to TRBJ2-3, with 8 bases identical to TRBD1. The trim removed 1 base at V and 5 bases at J, leaving 15 bases unmatched. The CDR3 extends over 18 amino acids. Germline V gives CDR1 SGHDT, CDR2 YYEEEE. Written as DNA, the CDR3 is TGTGCCAGCAGCTTGAAACCGACCGGGACAGGTTTCGAAGATACGCAGTATTTT. Its translation: CASSLKPTGTGFEDTQYF.

The chain recombines TRBV7-7 with TRBJ1-4, with 7 bases aligning to TRBD1. The CDR3 covers 15 residues. Germline trimming cut 5 bases from V and 3 bases from J; bases unmatched to any gene: 6. CDR1 is SSHAT and CDR2 is FNYEAQ in the germline V gene (reference sequence). Here the CDR3 reads CASSPRQGSNEKLFF. Written as DNA, the CDR3 is TGTGCCAGCAGCCCAAGACAGGGTTCTAATGAAAAACTGTTTTTT.

V is TRBV13 and J is TRBJ1-3, with 9 bases aligning to TRBD1. The V gene's germline CDR1 is PRHDT and CDR2 FYEKMQ (reference sequence). J lost 5 bases, V lost 5 bases, and 7 bases had no gene match. The CDR3 totals 15 residues. The CDR3: CASSQGTGNRNTIYF. Written as DNA, the CDR3 is TGTGCCAGCAGCCAGGGGACAGGGAATAGAAACACCATATATTTT.

In regard to this clone: The likely explanation is a read error, given a far larger clone one base away. The same CDR3 arises from other DNA sequences in this sample as well. The DNA of the CDR3 is TGCGCCAGCAGCTTCGGACAGGGGAACACTGAAGCTTTCTTT. Its protein product is CASSFGQGNTEAFF. This chain links TRBV5-1 with TRBJ1-1; 8 bases are shared with TRBD1. V lost 2 bases to trimming and J lost 1 base; unmatched junction nucleotides: 1. The CDR3 totals 14 residues. Germline loops: CDR1 SGHRS, CDR2 YFSETQ.

The rearrangement joins TRBV2 to TRBJ2-1; D is ambiguous. The CDR3 is 12 amino acids. Germline V CDR1 and CDR2: SNHLY, FYNNEI. The germline V and J ends were trimmed by 3 bases and 7 bases, with 7 bases remaining between them. The CDR3 coding sequence is TGTGCCAGCAGTGAGGTCGCGAATGAGCAGTTCTTC. It is translated as CASSEVANEQFF.

The rearrangement links TRBV7-9 to TRBJ1-1; no clear D gene. CDR3 length: 14 residues. CDR1 SEHNR and CDR2 FQNEAQ come from the germline V gene (reference sequence). The V and J ends lost 4 bases and 1 base respectively, with 10 bases between them. This CDR3 is CASSSHLGNTEAFF. CDR3 nucleotide sequence: TGTGCCAGCAGCTCCCACCTCGGGAACACTGAAGCTTTCTTT.

This sequence joins TRBV5-1 and TRBJ1-1, with TRBD1 matching 7 bases. The germline gives CDR1 SGHRS, CDR2 YFSETQ. The CDR3 is 13 residues long. With 2 bases clipped from V and 7 bases from J, the junction kept 5 bases outside the gene matches. Here the CDR3 DNA reads TGCGCCAGCAGCTTAGGAGGGGGCCTTGAAGCTTTCTTT. Residues: CASSLGGGLEAFF.

V and J are TRBV10-3 and TRBJ1-1; the D is unclear. The CDR3 contains 14 residues. The V end was cut by 7 bases, the J end by 3 bases, with 15 bases between. The germline gives CDR1 ENHRY, CDR2 SYGVKD. In DNA, the CDR3 is TGTGCCATCACCCGGGGTTCGGTGGACACTGAAGCTTTCTTT. Translation gives CAITRGSVDTEAFF.

This chain uses TRBV9 with TRBJ1-2, with no clear D. CDR3 length: 9 amino acids. The germline V and J ends were trimmed by 7 bases and 11 bases, with 9 bases remaining between them. From germline, CDR1 is SGDLS and CDR2 YYNGEE. CDR3 nucleotides: TGTGCCAGCGGCCCGGGATACACCTTC. The encoded protein is CASGPGYTF.

The chain combines TRBV4-2 with TRBJ2-7; D is perhaps TRBD2 (5 bases). The CDR3 runs to 16 residues. Looked up from germline, CDR1 is LGHNA and CDR2 is YNFKEQ. V gave up 0 bases and J gave up 6 bases, with 18 bases separating them. The DNA of the CDR3 is TGTGCCAGCAGCCAAGACCCCGCTGGAACAGAGGGCGAGCAGTACTTC. It translates to CASSQDPAGTEGEQYF.

The chain combines TRBV7-8 with TRBJ2-7; TRBD2 matches 10 bases. V was clipped by 2 bases and J by 2 bases; unmatched bases: 6. From germline, CDR1 is SGHVS and CDR2 FQNEAQ. The CDR3 has 16 residues. DNA of the CDR3: TGTGCCAGCAGCTTAAGAGCGGGGGGGCTGACCTACGAGCAGTACTTC. Translation: CASSLRAGGLTYEQYF. Together with reference TRBV7-8 and TRBJ2-7, the CDR3 gives the full variable domain: GAGVSQSPRYKVAKRGQDVALRCDPISGHVSLFWYQQALGQGPEFLTYFQNEAQLDKSGLPSDRFFAERPEGSVSTLKIQRTQQEDSAVYLCASSLRAGGLTYEQYFGPGTRLTVT.

The V gene is TRBV9, the J gene TRBJ2-3, with D possibly being TRBD1 (7 bases). Trimming stripped 4 bases from V and 2 bases from J, with 14 bases between. The CDR3 spans 15 residues. Germline CDR1 and CDR2: SGDLS and YYNGEE. CDR3 loop: CASSRQGGITDTQYF. The CDR3 DNA sequence: TGTGCCAGCAGCCGACAGGGCGGGATCACAGATACGCAGTATTTT.

The CDR3 nucleotides read TGTGCCAGCAGTTACGGGGGGAGCTCCTACAATGAGCAGTTCTTC. Protein: CASSYGGSSYNEQFF. The chain employs TRBV6-6 and TRBJ2-1; possibly TRBD2 for D (6 bases). The germline V gene has CDR1 MNHNY and CDR2 SVGAGI (reference sequence). The CDR3 has 15 amino acids. V dropped 2 bases and J dropped 0 bases, with 8 bases sitting between them.